This TCR beta chain was identified in a study of shared clonotypes between healthy human individuals. Points from the study as a whole: The study sampled only blood, and tissue repertoires likely differ.

Notes on this clone: Its antigen is not identified.

Terminally differentiated effector memory CD45RA+ cells were excluded by CCR7 positive selection of CD45RO-negative cells. The assay was immunoSEQ multiplex PCR, and TCRdb's table has in-frame clones only and misses some. This table has some 1,900,000 clones, roughly 94% appearing once. Germline assignment: CDR1 SGHRS and CDR2 YFSETQ. This CDR3 has 15 amino acids. V lost 4 bases and J 3 bases, leaving 14 bases between the germline ends. This clonotype was obtained from a young man in good health. The sample consisted of naive CD8+ T cells sorted from blood. The chain has TRBV5-1 and TRBJ1-5; D gene ambiguous. The CDR3 nucleotides are TGCGCCAGCAGCCCGGCGGAGGACCCCAATCAGCCCCAGCATTTT. It yields the protein CASSPAEDPNQPQHF.